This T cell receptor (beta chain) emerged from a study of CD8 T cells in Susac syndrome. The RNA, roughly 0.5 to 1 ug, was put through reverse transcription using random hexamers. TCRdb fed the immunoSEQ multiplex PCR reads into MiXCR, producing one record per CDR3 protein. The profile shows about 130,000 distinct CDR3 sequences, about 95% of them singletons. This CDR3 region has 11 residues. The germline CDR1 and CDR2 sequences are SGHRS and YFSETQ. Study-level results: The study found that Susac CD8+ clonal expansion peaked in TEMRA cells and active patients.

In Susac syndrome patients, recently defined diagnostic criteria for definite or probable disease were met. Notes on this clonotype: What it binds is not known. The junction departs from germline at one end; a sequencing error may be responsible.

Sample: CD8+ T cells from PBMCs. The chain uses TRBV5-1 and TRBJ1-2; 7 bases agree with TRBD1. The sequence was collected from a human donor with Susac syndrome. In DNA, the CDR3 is TGCGCCAGCAGCCTGGGACAGTTGATCGCCTTC. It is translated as CASSLGQLIAF.